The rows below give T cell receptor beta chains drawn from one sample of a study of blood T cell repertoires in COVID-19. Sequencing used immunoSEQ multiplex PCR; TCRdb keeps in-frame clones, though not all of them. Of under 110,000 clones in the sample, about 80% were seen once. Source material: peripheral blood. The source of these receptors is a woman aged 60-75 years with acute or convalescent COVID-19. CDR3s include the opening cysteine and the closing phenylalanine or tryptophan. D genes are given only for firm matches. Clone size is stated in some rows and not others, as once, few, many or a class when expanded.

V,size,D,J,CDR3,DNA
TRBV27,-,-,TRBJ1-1,CASSNPGHKLTF,TGTGCCAGCAGTAACCCGGGACACAAGTTGACTTTT
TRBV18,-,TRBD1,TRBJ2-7,CASSHRDRGAEQYF,TGTGCCAGCTCACACCGGGACAGGGGTGCCGAGCAGTACTTC
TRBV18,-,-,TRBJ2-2,CASSPVTAGELFF,TGTGCCAGCTCCCCCGTGACAGCCGGGGAGCTGTTTTTT
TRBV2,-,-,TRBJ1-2,CASISGIYGYTF,TGTGCCAGCATTTCAGGGATCTATGGCTACACCTTC
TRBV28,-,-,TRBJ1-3,CASSFSTGSNSGNTIYF,TGTGCCAGCAGTTTTAGTACGGGTAGCAACTCTGGAAACACCATATATTTT
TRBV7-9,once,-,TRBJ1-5,CASQLPAEPQHF,TGTGCCAGCCAACTTCCAGCGGAGCCCCAGCATTTT
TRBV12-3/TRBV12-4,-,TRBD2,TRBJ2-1,CASRSLAGQQFF,TGTGCCAGCAGATCCCTAGCGGGGCAGCAGTTCTTC
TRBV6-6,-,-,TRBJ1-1,CASSYNRENTEAFF,TGTGCCAGCAGTTACAACAGGGAGAACACTGAAGCTTTCTTT
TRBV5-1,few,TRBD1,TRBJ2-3,CASSPGTGGMDTQYF,TGCGCCAGCAGCCCTGGGACAGGGGGCATGGATACGCAGTATTTT
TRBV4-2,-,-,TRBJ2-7,CASSQELWGRQSYEQYF,TGTGCCAGCAGCCAAGAGCTTTGGGGCAGACAAAGCTACGAGCAGTACTTC
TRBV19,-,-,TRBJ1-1,CASSIRSALAFF,TGTGCCAGTAGTATTCGGAGTGCATTGGCTTTCTTT
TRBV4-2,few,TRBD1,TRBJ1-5,CASSQDIGQENQPQHF,TGTGCCAGCAGCCAAGATATAGGACAGGAGAATCAGCCCCAGCATTTT
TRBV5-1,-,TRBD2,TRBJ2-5,CASSETPGLAGGAQYF,TGCGCCAGCAGCGAGACCCCGGGACTAGCGGGAGGGGCCCAGTACTTC
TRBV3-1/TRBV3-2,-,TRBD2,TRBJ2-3,CASSQNPGGGGNTQYF,TGTGCCAGCAGCCAAAACCCCGGCGGGGGAGGAAATACGCAGTATTTT
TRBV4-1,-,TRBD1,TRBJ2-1,CASSQVSGQVSSYNEQFF,TGCGCCAGCAGCCAAGTCTCCGGACAGGTGAGCTCCTACAATGAGCAGTTCTTC
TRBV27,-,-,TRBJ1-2,CASKTIRANEGGGYTF,TGTGCCAGCAAGACCATAAGGGCCAACGAGGGTGGAGGCTACACCTTC
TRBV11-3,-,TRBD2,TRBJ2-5,CASSPGLAGDQETQYF,TGTGCCAGCAGTCCGGGACTAGCGGGGGACCAAGAGACCCAGTACTTC
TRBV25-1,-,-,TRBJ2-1,CASSTTSSYNEQFF,TGTGCCAGCAGTACGACAAGCTCCTACAATGAGCAGTTCTTC
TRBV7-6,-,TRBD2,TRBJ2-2,CASSLVSLAGNTGELFF,TGTGCCAGCAGCTTAGTTTCCCTAGCGGGAAACACCGGGGAGCTGTTTTTT